A selection of T cell receptor beta chains follows, all from one sample in a study of cytomegalovirus exposure and HLA in healthy donors. Clones were read by immunoSEQ multiplex PCR, and TCRdb kept only the in-frame ones, dropping some. This sample has 100,000 to 150,000 clones, with around 77% found just once. Material: PBMCs. Receptors originate from a human donor in good health. Both conserved end residues are part of each CDR3. The D gene is left open where the match is weak. Clone size is not always given. Where it is, it says once, few, many or a class for expanded clones.

cdr3_aa,cdr3_nt,v_call,d_call,j_call,clone_size
CASSLGLDRYYGYTF,TGTGCCAGCAGCTTAGGGCTGGACAGATACTATGGCTACACCTTC,TRBV11-2,.,TRBJ1-2,.
CASSPGLAGSYNEQFF,TGTGCCAGCAGCCCCGGACTAGCGGGCTCCTACAATGAGCAGTTCTTC,TRBV11-2,TRBD2,TRBJ2-1,.
CASRLRGLVGNEQFF,TGTGCCAGCAGGCTAAGGGGGCTAGTCGGCAATGAGCAGTTCTTC,TRBV6-1,TRBD1,TRBJ2-1,.
CASSLEGGGGNTIYF,TGTGCCAGCAGCTTAGAAGGCGGCGGTGGAAACACCATATATTTT,TRBV11-3,.,TRBJ1-3,.
CASSEGFGGQGIYGYTF,TGTGCCAGCAGTGAAGGTTTCGGGGGACAGGGTATCTATGGCTACACCTTC,TRBV6-1,TRBD1,TRBJ1-2,.
CASSSEGGGVKNTEAFF,TGTGCCAGCAGTTCCGAAGGGGGGGGTGTCAAGAACACTGAAGCTTTCTTT,TRBV11-3,.,TRBJ1-1,once
CASSFSLAGGWGHEQYF,TGTGCCAGCAGCTTTTCGCTAGCGGGAGGTTGGGGCCACGAGCAGTACTTC,TRBV5-4,TRBD2,TRBJ2-7,.
CASSVDRAYEQYF,TGCGCCAGCAGCGTCGACAGAGCCTACGAGCAGTACTTC,TRBV5-1,.,TRBJ2-7,.
CASTRGQGPDTQYF,TGTGCCAGCACCCGAGGACAGGGCCCAGATACGCAGTATTTT,TRBV2,TRBD1,TRBJ2-3,.
CASSLGGQGYEQYF,TGTGCCAGCAGCTTAGGAGGACAGGGATACGAGCAGTACTTC,TRBV7-9,TRBD1,TRBJ2-7,.
CASSATGTEAFF,TGTGCCAGCAGTGCCACAGGCACTGAAGCTTTCTTT,TRBV6-5,.,TRBJ1-1,.
CASSRRPGQLYEQYF,TGCGCCAGCAGCCGAAGGCCGGGACAGCTGTACGAGCAGTACTTC,TRBV5-1,TRBD1,TRBJ2-7,.
CASSLLPGTRTNEKLFF,TGTGCCAGCAGCTTATTGCCGGGTACGCGGACTAATGAAAAACTGTTTTTT,TRBV7-9,.,TRBJ1-4,.
CASTLWGGHQPQHF,TGTGCCAGCACCCTATGGGGGGGGCATCAGCCCCAGCATTTT,TRBV5-6,.,TRBJ1-5,.
CASSDSGGADTQYF,TGTGCCAGCAGTGACTCAGGGGGCGCAGATACGCAGTATTTT,TRBV6-4,TRBD1,TRBJ2-3,.
CASSSGGNTGELFF,TGTGCCAGTAGTTCCGGAGGGAACACCGGGGAGCTGTTTTTT,TRBV19,.,TRBJ2-2,.
CAWSQWGPRGEKLFF,TGTGCCTGGAGTCAGTGGGGGCCTAGGGGTGAAAAACTGTTTTTT,TRBV30,.,TRBJ1-4,.
CASSIGSGWAEQYF,TGTGCCAGCAGCATCGGTAGCGGTTGGGCGGAGCAGTACTTC,TRBV6-5,.,TRBJ2-7,once
CASSQFRHSLAAFYKEQFF,TGCGCCAGCAGTCAATTCCGTCACTCCCTAGCGGCCTTCTACAAGGAGCAGTTCTTC,TRBV23-1,TRBD2,TRBJ2-1,few
CASSSERARRDTQYF,TGCGCCAGCAGCTCTGAGCGGGCCAGGAGAGATACGCAGTATTTT,TRBV5-1,.,TRBJ2-3,few
CASSYSPKSRQYF,TGTGCCAGCAGTTACTCGCCCAAATCTAGGCAGTATTTT,TRBV6-5,.,TRBJ2-3,.
CASSSTGDYGYTF,TGCGCCAGCAGCTCGACAGGGGACTATGGCTACACCTTC,TRBV5-1,TRBD1,TRBJ1-2,once
CASSVGQSDSPLHF,TGTGCCAGCAGCGTAGGACAGAGTGATTCACCCCTCCACTTT,TRBV9,.,TRBJ1-6,few
CAISEQVNQPQHF,TGTGCCATCAGTGAGCAGGTAAATCAGCCCCAGCATTTT,TRBV10-3,.,TRBJ1-5,.
CASPGTGGMNTEAFF,TGTGCCAGCCCAGGGACAGGGGGCATGAACACTGAAGCTTTCTTT,TRBV2,TRBD1,TRBJ1-1,.
CASSQNRGWGGYTF,TGTGCCAGCAGCCAGAACAGGGGTTGGGGTGGCTACACCTTC,TRBV4-2,TRBD1,TRBJ1-2,.
CASSLVASVSETQYF,TGCGCCAGCAGCTTGGTCGCTAGCGTATCGGAGACCCAGTACTTC,TRBV5-1,.,TRBJ2-5,once
CASSTGSRTEAFF,TGTGCCAGTAGTACCGGGAGCCGTACTGAAGCTTTCTTT,TRBV19,.,TRBJ1-1,.
CASTPGSRAEAFF,TGTGCCAGCACCCCGGGGTCGAGGGCTGAAGCTTTCTTT,TRBV2,.,TRBJ1-1,.
CASSPSGTTYEQYF,TGTGCCAGCAGTCCCTCCGGGACAACCTACGAGCAGTACTTC,TRBV28,.,TRBJ2-7,.
CASSLATSGYTGELFF,TGTGCCAGCAGCTTAGCGACTAGCGGGTACACCGGGGAGCTGTTTTTT,TRBV7-8,TRBD2,TRBJ2-2,few
CASSLIRQGDSGYTF,TGTGCCAGCAGCTTAATAAGACAGGGGGATTCTGGCTACACCTTC,TRBV5-5,TRBD1,TRBJ1-2,.
CASSPPTGSKNTEAFF,TGTGCCAGCAGCCCCCCCACAGGATCCAAGAACACTGAAGCTTTCTTT,TRBV4-2,.,TRBJ1-1,.
CASSLSYPGTGRNTEAFF,TGCGCCAGCAGCTTGTCATACCCTGGGACAGGGAGGAACACTGAAGCTTTCTTT,TRBV5-1,TRBD1,TRBJ1-1,.
CASSSPSGSREQFF,TGTGCCAGCAGTTCCCCTAGCGGGAGTCGGGAGCAGTTCTTC,TRBV27,TRBD2,TRBJ2-1,.
CASIRGAGGAGEKLFF,TGTGCCAGTATTAGGGGGGCGGGGGGCGCCGGTGAAAAACTGTTTTTT,TRBV19,.,TRBJ1-4,.
CASGLGTRGGNTIYF,TGTGCTAGTGGTTTGGGAACACGAGGAGGAAACACCATATATTTT,TRBV12-5,.,TRBJ1-3,.
CASSLGVALTDTQYF,TGCGCCAGCAGCTTGGGGGTAGCACTCACAGATACGCAGTATTTT,TRBV5-1,.,TRBJ2-3,.
CASSVSGRVQETQYF,TGTGCCAGTAGTGTTAGCGGGAGGGTTCAAGAGACCCAGTACTTC,TRBV19,TRBD2,TRBJ2-5,few
CASTLLGSTEAFF,TGTGCCAGCACCCTGCTCGGGAGCACTGAAGCTTTCTTT,TRBV25-1,.,TRBJ1-1,.